This record covers a single TCR beta chain. This entry is derived from a study of blood T cells in healthy people across ages. The CDR3 totals 16 residues. Germline loops: CDR1 SEHNR, CDR2 FQNEAQ (reference sequence). V was trimmed by 4 bases and J by 5 bases, leaving 20 bases between them. Then a second PCR, running about 6 to 12 cycles, was carried out with a sample-barcoded 5' primer and a J-beta primer mix. One entry per CDR3 protein results from TCRdb running MiXCR on the 5' RACE reads. Of fewer than 1.5 million distinct CDR3 sequences listed, about 43% are singletons. Sequencing input: blood. The chain joins TRBV7-9 to TRBJ2-5; D gene uncertain. The receptor was isolated from a woman younger than 35 in good health. The CDR3 protein is CASSSSEFFLGETQYF. CDR3 nucleotide sequence: TGTGCCAGCAGCTCCTCGGAGTTCTTCCTGGGGGAGACCCAGTACTTC. Drawing the rest from reference TRBV7-9 and TRBJ2-5, the complete variable domain is DTGVSQNPRHKITKRGQNVTFRCDPISEHNRLYWYRQTLGQGPEFLTYFQNEAQLEKSRLLSDRFSAERPKGSFSTLEIQRTEQGDSAMYLCASSSSEFFLGETQYFGPGTRLLVL.